The 9 T cell receptor beta chains below come from one sample, sequenced in a study of cytomegalovirus exposure and HLA in healthy donors. Primers for the PCR totalled 60 Vbeta and 13 Jbeta. Produced via immunoSEQ multiplex PCR; TCRdb's table is partial and in-frame only. The data show 100,000 or so clones, approximately 12% seen once. The sequenced sample was PBMCs. These receptors were obtained from a man aged 35 to 55 in good health and CMV-seropositive.

This rearrangement joins TRBV10-3 to TRBJ2-3; possibly TRBD2 for D (5 bases). The CDR3 has 15 residues. Germline V gene sequence: CDR1 ENHRY, CDR2 SYGVKD. Trimming removed 3 bases at V and 0 bases at J, with 10 bases between. The CDR3 loop reads CAISDPGSSTDTQYF. The CDR3 DNA sequence: TGTGCCATCAGTGACCCGGGGTCTAGCACAGATACGCAGTATTTT.

V usage is TRBV7-8 and J usage is TRBJ1-3, with a weak D call TRBD1 (6 bases). Germline-derived CDR1 and CDR2 are SGHVS and FQNEAQ. This CDR3 contains 18 residues. The V end lost 2 bases, the J end lost 0 bases, and 17 bases lay between the germline ends. The CDR3 sequence: CASSLITGGTSSGNTIYF. The DNA of the CDR3 is TGTGCCAGCAGCTTAATTACGGGGGGCACAAGCTCTGGAAACACCATATATTTT.

This clone was found a few times. V is TRBV5-1 and J is TRBJ2-7; a weak D match, TRBD2 (6 bases). The CDR3 consists of 15 residues. V was shortened by 2 bases and J by 1 base, with 13 bases between the two germline ends. Germline V gives CDR1 SGHRS, CDR2 YFSETQ. CDR3 residues: CASSFQDGRSYEQYF. The CDR3 bases are TGCGCCAGCAGCTTCCAGGACGGGAGATCCTACGAGCAGTACTTC.

In its sample, this clone was seen a few times. J is TRBJ1-2 and V is TRBV7-8; D call uncertain. The CDR3 runs to 15 residues. Germline V CDR1 and CDR2: SGHVS, FQNEAQ. Trimming removed 2 bases at V and 0 bases at J, with 10 bases between. Written as DNA, the CDR3 is TGTGCCAGCAGCTTACGAGGAGTATCTAACTATGGCTACACCTTC. Translating it yields CASSLRGVSNYGYTF.

The chain couples TRBV5-1 to TRBJ2-2, with D unresolved. The CDR3 is 15 amino acids. Germline-derived CDR1 and CDR2 are SGHRS and YFSETQ. V lost 1 base to trimming and J lost 1 base, with 8 bases between them. CDR3 amino acids: CASSLYAGNTGELFF. The CDR3, as DNA: TGCGCCAGCAGCTTGTATGCAGGGAACACCGGGGAGCTGTTTTTT. Full variable domain (outside the CDR3, taken from reference TRBV5-1 and TRBJ2-2): KAGVTQTPRYLIKTRGQQVTLSCSPISGHRSVSWYQQTPGQGLQFLFEYFSETQRNKGNFPGRFSGRQFSNSRSEMNVSTLELGDSALYLCASSLYAGNTGELFFGEGSRLTVL.

The V gene is TRBV7-9, the J gene TRBJ1-4; D is undetermined. Germline V gene data show CDR1 as SEHNR and CDR2 as FQNEAQ (reference sequence). This CDR3 comprises 15 residues. V lost 3 bases and J 8 bases, leaving 16 bases between the germline ends. The CDR3 bases are TGTGCCAGCAGCTTCACAAATTTTTCGGGAGAAAAACTGTTTTTT. Translation: CASSFTNFSGEKLFF. Drawing the rest from reference TRBV7-9 and TRBJ1-4, the complete variable domain is DTGVSQNPRHKITKRGQNVTFRCDPISEHNRLYWYRQTLGQGPEFLTYFQNEAQLEKSRLLSDRFSAERPKGSFSTLEIQRTEQGDSAMYLCASSFTNFSGEKLFFGSGTQLSVL.

The chain uses TRBV27 and TRBJ2-5; TRBD1 aligns across 9 bases. V trimming: 2 bases; J trimming: 3 bases; junction bases outside the gene matches: 13. This CDR3 contains 18 residues. Germline V CDR1 and CDR2: MNHEY, SMNVEV (reference sequence). The CDR3 loop is CASSLAPPGQGGEETQYF. CDR3 DNA sequence: TGTGCCAGCAGTTTAGCTCCACCGGGACAGGGAGGGGAAGAGACCCAGTACTTC.

In its sample, this clone was seen a few times. The rearrangement links TRBV2 to TRBJ1-5, with a possible D match to TRBD1 (5 bases). The CDR3 is 13 amino acids. Germline CDR1 and CDR2: SNHLY and FYNNEI. Between the trimmed V and J ends, which lost 8 bases and 5 bases, there was a span of 13 bases. CDR3 residues: CASLGGGYQPQHF. CDR3 coding DNA: TGTGCCAGCCTCGGGGGGGGGTATCAGCCCCAGCATTTT.

This clone showed up just a few times. The chain links TRBV7-6 to TRBJ2-7; D might be TRBD2 (5 bases). The CDR3 covers 12 residues. Germline loops: CDR1 SGHVS, CDR2 FNYEAQ. With 5 bases removed from V and 3 bases from J, the gap between germline ends came to 8 bases. CDR3: CASSPGNYEQYF. The CDR3 region has the DNA TGTGCCAGCAGCCCCGGGAACTACGAGCAGTACTTC.